These T cell receptor beta chains were read from a single sample in a study of breast tumors, draining lymph nodes, adjacent tissues. TCRdb processed the multiplex PCR reads anew with MiXCR; each CDR3 protein has one entry. The sample lists more than 85,000 distinct CDR3 sequences; roughly 20% were seen once. Sequencing was carried out using axillary lymph node tissue. The receptors shown here come from a female donor with breast cancer. Some clones in this sample may be carry-over from other donors' samples. Both conserved end residues are part of each CDR3. A D gene is named only where the DNA matches it firmly.

CDR3 protein: CASSLIFGTGLYNEQFF; J gene: TRBJ2-1; D gene: TRBD1; V gene: TRBV27
CDR3 protein: CSASSHSNQPQHF; J gene: TRBJ1-5; D gene: NA; V gene: TRBV20-1
CDR3 protein: CSASLGGKTYEQYF; J gene: TRBJ2-7; D gene: NA; V gene: TRBV20-1
CDR3 protein: CASSRSGTQETQYF; J gene: TRBJ2-5; D gene: NA; V gene: TRBV5-1
CDR3 protein: CASSVEASGPMGNEQFF; J gene: TRBJ2-1; D gene: TRBD2; V gene: TRBV9
CDR3 protein: CASSLVGGEKLFF; J gene: TRBJ1-4; D gene: NA; V gene: TRBV5-5
CDR3 protein: CASRETEAFF; J gene: TRBJ1-1; D gene: NA; V gene: TRBV2
CDR3 protein: CASSKGPSGRLSQETQYF; J gene: TRBJ2-5; D gene: TRBD2; V gene: TRBV19
CDR3 protein: CAISSRDRGSYEQYF; J gene: TRBJ2-7; D gene: TRBD1; V gene: TRBV10-3
CDR3 protein: CSARGEPGNTIYF; J gene: TRBJ1-3; D gene: NA; V gene: TRBV20-1
CDR3 protein: CASSVGGLAGDEQYF; J gene: TRBJ2-7; D gene: TRBD2; V gene: TRBV9
CDR3 protein: CASSRGVGREETQYF; J gene: TRBJ2-5; D gene: TRBD2; V gene: TRBV11-1
CDR3 protein: CASRDSGRNNSPLHF; J gene: TRBJ1-6; D gene: NA; V gene: TRBV14
CDR3 protein: CASSQGTGGRNEQFF; J gene: TRBJ2-1; D gene: TRBD1; V gene: TRBV3-1
CDR3 protein: CASSTRGSTSPLHF; J gene: TRBJ1-6; D gene: NA; V gene: TRBV6-5
CDR3 protein: CSARLGSSYEQYF; J gene: TRBJ2-7; D gene: NA; V gene: TRBV20-1
CDR3 protein: CASSLRLAVYEQYF; J gene: TRBJ2-7; D gene: TRBD2; V gene: TRBV7-8
CDR3 protein: CASSQSRTDTQYF; J gene: TRBJ2-3; D gene: NA; V gene: TRBV7-3
CDR3 protein: CASSEFFPGGEQYF; J gene: TRBJ2-7; D gene: TRBD2; V gene: TRBV25-1
CDR3 protein: CSAPGAGGPYEQYF; J gene: TRBJ2-7; D gene: TRBD2; V gene: TRBV20-1
CDR3 protein: CAWTPPGTAHGYTF; J gene: TRBJ1-2; D gene: TRBD1; V gene: TRBV30
CDR3 protein: CASSIGTGNYYTDTQYF; J gene: TRBJ2-3; D gene: TRBD1; V gene: TRBV6-1
CDR3 protein: CASGPTNEKLFF; J gene: TRBJ1-4; D gene: NA; V gene: TRBV6-5
CDR3 protein: CSAGRDRREETQYF; J gene: TRBJ2-5; D gene: TRBD1; V gene: TRBV20-1
CDR3 protein: CSASGRPKSYEQYF; J gene: TRBJ2-7; D gene: NA; V gene: TRBV20-1
CDR3 protein: CASSQGRGRGGYTF; J gene: TRBJ1-2; D gene: NA; V gene: TRBV3-1
CDR3 protein: CASSVGNYNEQFF; J gene: TRBJ2-1; D gene: NA; V gene: TRBV5-1
CDR3 protein: CASSEAGITYNEQFF; J gene: TRBJ2-1; D gene: TRBD2; V gene: TRBV9
CDR3 protein: CASSQGQGYGELFF; J gene: TRBJ2-2; D gene: TRBD1; V gene: TRBV13
CDR3 protein: CASSSPLADIQYF; J gene: TRBJ2-4; D gene: TRBD2; V gene: TRBV28
CDR3 protein: CAISESIRDARQYF; J gene: TRBJ2-3; D gene: NA; V gene: TRBV10-3
CDR3 protein: CASSGGPGANVLTF; J gene: TRBJ2-6; D gene: NA; V gene: TRBV2
CDR3 protein: CASSRTSGYNEQSF; J gene: TRBJ2-1; D gene: TRBD2; V gene: TRBV11-2
CDR3 protein: CSVASLASGANVLTF; J gene: TRBJ2-6; D gene: NA; V gene: TRBV29-1
CDR3 protein: CASSPQPGQGLGGSPLHF; J gene: TRBJ1-6; D gene: TRBD1; V gene: TRBV9
CDR3 protein: CASSDVPGYEQYF; J gene: TRBJ2-7; D gene: NA; V gene: TRBV2
CDR3 protein: CASSPLAGAQYNEQFF; J gene: TRBJ2-1; D gene: TRBD2; V gene: TRBV4-1
CDR3 protein: CASSLGGGFPNEQFF; J gene: TRBJ2-1; D gene: NA; V gene: TRBV5-1
CDR3 protein: CASSDYEKLFF; J gene: TRBJ1-4; D gene: NA; V gene: TRBV6-6
CDR3 protein: CASSLEYGTGGPTDTQYF; J gene: TRBJ2-3; D gene: TRBD1; V gene: TRBV5-5
CDR3 protein: CASSPSQGGVTVDTQYF; J gene: TRBJ2-3; D gene: NA; V gene: TRBV5-1
CDR3 protein: CASSKDRGPNNEQFF; J gene: TRBJ2-1; D gene: NA; V gene: TRBV9
CDR3 protein: CASIPSGTGYNEQFF; J gene: TRBJ2-1; D gene: TRBD1; V gene: TRBV2
CDR3 protein: CSARVPGDNQPQHF; J gene: TRBJ1-5; D gene: NA; V gene: TRBV20-1
CDR3 protein: CASSETGTGGGSPLHF; J gene: TRBJ1-6; D gene: TRBD1; V gene: TRBV5-1
CDR3 protein: CASSQQTGRGGYTF; J gene: TRBJ1-2; D gene: NA; V gene: TRBV3-1
CDR3 protein: CATGTDPTYNEQFF; J gene: TRBJ2-1; D gene: NA; V gene: TRBV19
CDR3 protein: CATSDFGREERETQYF; J gene: TRBJ2-5; D gene: TRBD2; V gene: TRBV24-1
CDR3 protein: CASSLGGGRGPYEQYF; J gene: TRBJ2-7; D gene: TRBD2; V gene: TRBV5-5
CDR3 protein: CASSEQGASRQPQHF; J gene: TRBJ1-5; D gene: TRBD1; V gene: TRBV2
CDR3 protein: CASSKNLGGLGTIYF; J gene: TRBJ1-3; D gene: NA; V gene: TRBV9
CDR3 protein: CASRPRQGVRQETQYF; J gene: TRBJ2-5; D gene: TRBD1; V gene: TRBV6-1
CDR3 protein: CASSLATYEQYF; J gene: TRBJ2-7; D gene: NA; V gene: TRBV6-2/TRBV6-3
CDR3 protein: CASSLWIMNRPFYGYTF; J gene: TRBJ1-2; D gene: NA; V gene: TRBV7-9
CDR3 protein: CASSFGLAGVGAGELFF; J gene: TRBJ2-2; D gene: TRBD2; V gene: TRBV7-3
CDR3 protein: CSARESRGGVQETQYF; J gene: TRBJ2-5; D gene: NA; V gene: TRBV20-1
CDR3 protein: CASDPGQGTGGYTF; J gene: TRBJ1-2; D gene: TRBD1; V gene: TRBV5-1
CDR3 protein: CSVEVPRRSQRGYYEQYF; J gene: TRBJ2-7; D gene: TRBD2; V gene: TRBV29-1
CDR3 protein: CASGFSRRGTQYF; J gene: TRBJ2-5; D gene: NA; V gene: TRBV12-5
CDR3 protein: CSARSVTGGSNQPQHF; J gene: TRBJ1-5; D gene: TRBD1; V gene: TRBV20-1